This T cell receptor (beta chain) was identified in a study of long-term antiretroviral therapy in people with HIV. Study-level findings and limits: ART was followed by higher diversity that remained below transplant donor controls. It was observed that HIV repertoires exhibited narrower CDR3 length ranges than controls. Dominance of pre-ART expanded clones persisted, fluctuating and often declining after ART. Blood draws took place between about 2003 and 2018 and possibly involved older ART regimens.

Turning to this clone: Its target is unknown.

Per the germline V gene, CDR1 is SEHNR and CDR2 is FQNEAQ (reference sequence). The CDR3 contains 14 residues. Trimming at V came to 5 bases and at J to 2 bases, leaving 5 bases not matched to a gene. Survey-level immunoSEQ v3.0 assays were run. Sequenced by immunoSEQ multiplex PCR; TCRdb stores in-frame clones only, minus some. The sample yields some 16,000 clones, approximately 95% seen once. Specimen: unsorted PBMCs, collected more than 10 years after starting antiretroviral therapy. The sequence was collected from a young man with HIV. The V gene is TRBV7-9, the J gene TRBJ2-5, with TRBD1 matching 7 bases. This CDR3 is CASSGPGQQETQYF. CDR3 DNA sequence: TGTGCCAGCAGCGGCCCGGGACAGCAAGAGACCCAGTACTTC.